A single sample is the source of the 27 T cell receptor beta chains below, sequenced in a study of blood T cell repertoires in COVID-19. This table comes from immunoSEQ multiplex PCR, and its TCRdb copy is limited to in-frame clones, with some not included. The table includes about 330,000 clones, approximately 82% detected once. Material for sequencing was peripheral blood. The source is a woman between 45 and 65 years old with acute or convalescent COVID-19.

The chain employs TRBV12-3 or TRBV12-4 and TRBJ1-1, with D unclear. The CDR3 is 13 amino acids. V was trimmed by 9 bases and J by 3 bases, leaving 14 bases between them. In DNA form, the CDR3 reads TGTGCCAGTTCGGACGGAGGGTACACTGAAGCTTTCTTT. This codes for CASSDGGYTEAFF.

V gene TRBV4-2 combines with J gene TRBJ2-1; 11 nucleotides match TRBD2. Germline V lookup: CDR1 LGHNA, CDR2 YNFKEQ. The J segment lost 6 bases and the V segment lost 0 bases, leaving 13 bases of the junction unmatched. CDR3 length equals 19 residues. The CDR3 protein is CASSQDGVILAGELNEQFF. The CDR3 DNA sequence: TGTGCCAGCAGCCAAGATGGGGTCATACTAGCGGGAGAGCTCAATGAGCAGTTCTTC.

The chain is built from TRBV7-9 and TRBJ2-1, with D perhaps matching TRBD2 (6 bases). Germline V gene sequence: CDR1 SEHNR, CDR2 FQNEAQ (reference sequence). V was trimmed by 4 bases and J by 3 bases, leaving 13 bases between them. The CDR3 has 15 residues. The CDR3 reads CASSSGLTNYNEQFF. The CDR3 region has the DNA TGTGCCAGCAGCTCTGGACTAACCAACTACAATGAGCAGTTCTTC.

The V and J genes are TRBV11-2 and TRBJ2-7, with TRBD1 matching over 7 bases. CDR3 length: 13 residues. Germline V gene lookup returns CDR1 SGHAT and CDR2 FQNNGV. Unmatched junction bases numbered 4, after V lost 5 bases and J lost 3 bases. The CDR3 DNA follows: TGTGCCAGCAGCCTGGGGACAGTCTACGAGCAGTACGTC. Translated, it gives CASSLGTVYEQYV.

The chain recombines TRBV30 with TRBJ1-6; D is possibly TRBD1 (6 bases). CDR1 is GTSNPN, CDR2 SVGIG, per germline (reference sequence). The CDR3 has 16 residues. The V end lost 2 bases, the J end lost 4 bases, and 15 bases lay between the germline ends. CDR3 sequence reads: CAWSPPRDTYNSPLHF. The CDR3 nucleotides are TGTGCCTGGAGTCCTCCCCGGGACACGTATAATTCACCCCTCCACTTT.

The V gene is TRBV12-3 or TRBV12-4, the J gene TRBJ2-3, with D maybe TRBD2 (5 bases). CDR3 length: 13 amino acids. Deletions cut 5 bases from V and 5 bases from J, with 11 bases between. CDR3 in DNA: TGTGCCAGCAGTGCCCGACGGGGAGATACGCAGTATTTT. Its protein product is CASSARRGDTQYF.

This rearrangement joins TRBV24-1 to TRBJ1-5, with TRBD1 as a possible D gene (6 bases). This CDR3 is built from 14 residues. Trimming shortened V by 6 bases and J by 8 bases, and 16 bases separated the two germline ends. Germline assignment: CDR1 KGHDR and CDR2 SFDVKD. Here the CDR3 DNA reads TGTGCCACCAGTTCCGCAGGGCGGACAGAGCCCCAGCATTTT. Its translation is CATSSAGRTEPQHF.

This sequence joins TRBV24-1 and TRBJ2-5, with D tentatively TRBD2 (5 bases). The CDR3 totals 15 residues. Deletions cut 3 bases from V and 4 bases from J, with 14 bases between. Germline lookup yields CDR1 KGHDR and CDR2 SFDVKD. CDR3 nucleotides: TGTGCCACCAGTGATCCACGGGAATCCGGAGAGACCCAGTACTTC. Encoded protein: CATSDPRESGETQYF.

In this sample, this clone turned up a few times. The J gene is TRBJ1-2, the V gene TRBV5-4; no definite D call. Per germline, CDR1 SGHNT and CDR2 YYREEE (reference sequence). Between the trimmed V and J ends, which lost 0 bases and 3 bases, there was a span of 6 bases. This CDR3 is 13 amino acids long. DNA of the CDR3: TGTGCCAGCAGCTTGGATGCGGACTATGGCTACACCTTC. Translating gives CASSLDADYGYTF.

The chain uses TRBV6-1 and TRBJ2-3; 11 bases agree with TRBD2. The CDR3 has 15 residues. The J segment lost 5 bases and the V segment lost 3 bases, leaving 4 bases of the junction unmatched. Germline CDR1 is MNHNS and CDR2 is SASEGT. The CDR3 protein is CASSDTGTSGDTQYF. In DNA form, the CDR3 reads TGTGCCAGCAGTGACACTGGGACTAGCGGAGATACGCAGTATTTT.

The chain joins TRBV6-5 to TRBJ1-4, with D uncertain. V lost 8 bases, J lost 7 bases, and 11 bases lay in between. The CDR3 runs 12 residues. Germline-derived CDR1 and CDR2 are MNHEY and SVGAGI. CDR3 nucleotides: TGTGCCAGCGGAGCCACACCTGAAAAACTGTTTTTT. Translation gives CASGATPEKLFF.

The count of this clone is one. This CDR3 reads CASSLGTFNEQFF. The CDR3 DNA reads TGTGCCAGCAGCTTAGGGACTTTCAATGAGCAGTTCTTC. The gene calls are TRBV7-9 and TRBJ2-1, with D perhaps TRBD2 (5 bases). The CDR3 contains 13 residues. From germline, CDR1 is SEHNR and CDR2 FQNEAQ (reference sequence). Trimming left V 1 base short and J 6 bases short, with 7 bases between.

This chain connects TRBV5-4 to TRBJ2-1; D is perhaps TRBD1 (6 bases). The ends were cut back, 0 bases at V and 7 bases at J, with 14 bases in the middle. The CDR3 extends over 15 amino acids. CDR1 is SGHNT, CDR2 YYREEE, per germline (reference sequence). DNA of the CDR3: TGTGCCAGCAGCTTGGATCCGGGACAAGGGAATGAGCAGTTCTTC. Encoded protein: CASSLDPGQGNEQFF.

The chain links TRBV7-3 to TRBJ2-1, with 11 bases that match TRBD2. With V trimmed by 2 bases and J by 8 bases, 5 bases remained unmatched. The CDR3 contains 15 residues. CDR1 and CDR2 (germline): SGHTA, FQGTGA. The DNA for the CDR3 is TGTGCCAGCAGCTTATATACTAGCGGGAGCGATGAGCAGTTCTTC. Translation: CASSLYTSGSDEQFF.

The chain has TRBV29-1 and TRBJ1-1; 7 bases are shared with TRBD1. The length of the CDR3 is 13 residues. Trimming took 3 bases from V and 5 from J; bases not matched to a gene: 6. CDR1 and CDR2 from the germline V gene are SQVTM and ANQGSEA. The CDR3: CSVDAQGGTEAFF. For the CDR3, the DNA is TGCAGCGTTGATGCTCAGGGGGGAACTGAAGCTTTCTTT.

In this sample, this clone turned up once. The chain is built from TRBV11-3 and TRBJ1-1; D unclear. Germline V lookup: CDR1 SGHNT, CDR2 YENEEA. Trimming cost V 3 bases and J 2 bases, with 7 bases left between them. The CDR3 contains 13 residues. CDR3 protein: CASSFRENTEAFF. The CDR3 DNA is TGTGCCAGCAGCTTTAGAGAAAACACTGAAGCTTTCTTT.

J is TRBJ2-2 and V is TRBV2, with 7 bases matching TRBD1. The V gene end was trimmed by 1 base and the J gene end by 8 bases; junction bases not matched to a gene: 4. CDR3 length: 14 amino acids. Germline values: CDR1 SNHLY, CDR2 FYNNEI. CDR3 protein: CASSEDRGRGELFF. CDR3 bases: TGTGCCAGCAGTGAAGACAGGGGAAGAGGGGAGCTGTTTTTT.

This clone has only a few counts. This rearrangement joins TRBV2 to TRBJ2-2; perhaps TRBD2 as D (6 bases). Germline CDR1 is SNHLY and CDR2 is FYNNEI. Trimming pared 7 bases from V and 5 bases from J, leaving 14 bases between. This CDR3 comprises 14 residues. The CDR3 region has the DNA TGTGCCAGCATGGGGGGAGTGAGAACCGGGGAGCTGTTTTTT. This gives the protein CASMGGVRTGELFF.

V gene TRBV6-5 combines with J gene TRBJ2-7; perhaps TRBD1 as D (5 bases). Germline-derived CDR1 and CDR2 are MNHEY and SVGAGI. Trimming took 6 bases from V and 0 from J, leaving 12 bases between them. The CDR3 is 14 amino acids. CDR3 bases: TGTGCCAGCAGCCACAGGTCCTCCTCCTACGAGCAGTACGTC. Protein product: CASSHRSSSYEQYV.

This clone was detected only once. The chain recombines TRBV9 with TRBJ1-1; D possibly corresponds to TRBD1 (5 bases). Germline CDR1 SGDLS, CDR2 YYNGEE. The CDR3 covers 20 residues. V lost 2 bases, J lost 0 bases, and 26 bases lay in between. The CDR3 sequence: CASSVVGLVGGEGMNTEAFF. The CDR3, as DNA: TGTGCCAGCAGCGTCGTAGGCCTTGTGGGGGGAGAGGGCATGAACACTGAAGCTTTCTTT.

The rearrangement links TRBV18 to TRBJ1-2; no clear D. Trimming left V 1 base short and J 4 bases short, with 10 bases between. Per the germline V gene, CDR1 is KGHSH and CDR2 is LQKENI. The CDR3 is made up of 14 amino acids. CDR3 sequence: CASSPQDFFYGYTF. DNA of the CDR3: TGTGCCAGCTCACCACAGGACTTCTTCTATGGCTACACCTTC.

The chain couples TRBV18 to TRBJ2-1; D might be TRBD1 (7 bases). Trimming pared 4 bases from V and 6 bases from J, leaving 10 bases between. The CDR3 extends over 13 amino acids. The germline V gene has CDR1 KGHSH and CDR2 LQKENI. CDR3 nucleotides: TGTGCCAGCTCACTCCAGGGGGGCAATGAGCAGTTCTTC. This sequence encodes CASSLQGGNEQFF.

The chain joins TRBV12-3 or TRBV12-4 to TRBJ2-5; D is undetermined. V was clipped by 0 bases and J by 3 bases, with 5 bases between them. The CDR3 length is 13 residues. In nucleotides, the CDR3 is TGTGCCAGCAGTTTAGCTAGCAAAGAGACCCAGTACTTC. Residues: CASSLASKETQYF.

V usage is TRBV3-1 (or the pseudogene TRBV3-2) and J usage is TRBJ1-1, with 7 bases matching TRBD1. V lost 6 bases to trimming and J lost 0 bases; unmatched junction nucleotides: 1. CDR1 and CDR2 from the germline V gene are LGHDT and YNNKEL (reference sequence). The CDR3 spans 13 residues. The CDR3 protein is CASRGTVNTEAFF. Written as DNA, the CDR3 is TGTGCCAGCAGAGGGACAGTGAACACTGAAGCTTTCTTT.

V usage is TRBV9 and J usage is TRBJ1-1, with 8 bases that match TRBD1. Per the germline V gene, CDR1 is SGDLS and CDR2 is YYNGEE. The CDR3 sequence is 14 residues long. The V gene end was trimmed by 4 bases and the J gene end by 1 base; junction bases not matched to a gene: 3. CDR3 sequence (DNA): TGTGCCAGCAGCTACGGACAGGGGAACACTGAAGCTTTCTTT. Amino acid sequence: CASSYGQGNTEAFF.

The genes are TRBV10-3 and TRBJ2-7; 8 nucleotides agree with TRBD1. The trim removed 0 bases at V and 0 bases at J, leaving 7 bases unmatched. Germline V gene sequence: CDR1 ENHRY, CDR2 SYGVKD. This CDR3 contains 17 residues. The CDR3 DNA sequence: TGTGCCATCAGTGAGTCGTTGACAGGGGACACCTCCTACGAGCAGTACTTC. It specifies CAISESLTGDTSYEQYF.

The chain uses TRBV9 and TRBJ1-2; D possibly corresponds to TRBD1 (5 bases). The CDR3 spans 14 residues. Looked up from germline, CDR1 is SGDLS and CDR2 is YYNGEE. Trimming removed 2 bases at V and 1 base at J, with 9 bases between. The CDR3 loop reads CASSVSGINYGYTF. CDR3 sequence (DNA): TGTGCCAGCAGCGTTTCAGGGATTAACTATGGCTACACCTTC.